The 24 T cell receptor beta chains reported below all come from one sample, sequenced in a study of blood T cell repertoires in COVID-19 (TCRdb year 2020). The method behind the library was the immunoSEQ multiplex PCR assay. TCRdb retrieved this table from immuneACCESS and kept in-frame rearrangements only. Not all clones are present; in checked studies, unresolved V genes account for under half, and no reason is known for the remainder. Counted in this sample were some 250,000 clones; approximately 81% of them appeared once. The ten most abundant clones make up just under 3% of the sample. Sequencing input: peripheral blood. The source of these receptors is a woman aged 60-75 years with active or convalescent COVID-19.

The chain employs TRBV11-2 and TRBJ2-4; 8 bases are a match to TRBD2. Germline V lookup: CDR1 SGHAT, CDR2 FQNNGV. The CDR3 is made up of 17 amino acids. Unmatched junction bases numbered 13, after V lost 6 bases and J lost 3 bases. The CDR3 spells CASSSLRGAKVKNIQYF. The CDR3 DNA is TGTGCCAGCAGTTCTTTGCGGGGGGCCAAGGTCAAAAACATTCAGTACTTC.

This chain joins TRBV5-1 and TRBJ2-5; TRBD1 agrees at 11 bases. With 0 bases clipped from V and 4 bases from J, the junction kept 2 bases outside the gene matches. Per the germline V gene, CDR1 is SGHRS and CDR2 is YFSETQ. The CDR3 runs 15 residues. In DNA form, the CDR3 reads TGCGCCAGCAGCTTGGTCGGACAGGGGGCAGAGACCCAGTACTTC. It is translated as CASSLVGQGAETQYF.

This chain connects TRBV5-8 to TRBJ1-5; 9 bases align to TRBD1. This CDR3 region has 16 residues. CDR1 is SGHTS, CDR2 YDEGEE, per germline. The V segment lost 4 bases and the J segment 3 bases; nucleotides outside the gene matches: 8. As DNA, the CDR3 is TGTGCCAGCAGCCCACAGGGGGCGATGGACAATCAGCCCCAGCATTTT. The encoded protein is CASSPQGAMDNQPQHF. Complete variable domain (other parts from reference TRBV5-8 and TRBJ1-5): EAGVTQSPTHLIKTRGQQATLRCSPISGHTSVYWYQQALGLGLQFLLWYDEGEERNRGNFPPRFSGRQFPNYSSELNVNALELEDSALYLCASSPQGAMDNQPQHFGDGTRLSIL.

CDR3 nucleotides: TGTGCCAGCAGCTTAGCCGGAGTTTTCTACACCTTC. Translation: CASSLAGVFYTF. The chain combines TRBV11-2 with TRBJ1-2, with unresolved D. This CDR3 is 12 amino acids long. V lost 1 base and J 10 bases, leaving 10 bases between the germline ends. Germline V gene sequence: CDR1 SGHAT, CDR2 FQNNGV.

This sequence joins TRBV5-8 and TRBJ1-2; D gene uncertain. Trimming left V 4 bases short and J 4 bases short, with 20 bases between. The CDR3 covers 16 residues. Per the germline V gene, CDR1 is SGHTS and CDR2 is YDEGEE. The CDR3 loop reads CASSPGMEGHTYGYTF. The CDR3 coding sequence is TGTGCCAGCAGCCCGGGCATGGAGGGCCACACCTATGGCTACACCTTC.

This clone has just a few counts. This chain uses TRBV7-3 with TRBJ1-2, with 7 bases lining up with TRBD1. Germline V lookup: CDR1 SGHTA, CDR2 FQGTGA. There are 15 residues in the CDR3. J lost 0 bases, V lost 0 bases, and 1 base had no gene match. The CDR3 sequence: CASSLTGTANYGYTF. CDR3 nucleotide sequence: TGTGCCAGCAGCTTAACGGGGACAGCTAACTATGGCTACACCTTC.

This clone showed up just a few times. The rearrangement uses TRBV7-2 and TRBJ1-3; D is uncertain. The germline V gene encodes CDR1 SGHTA and CDR2 FQGNSA. Trimming took 5 bases from V and 0 from J, leaving 14 bases between them. The CDR3 covers 16 residues. CDR3 sequence: CASSLSPGSSGNTIYF. CDR3 sequence (DNA): TGTGCCAGCAGCCTTAGTCCGGGGTCCTCTGGAAACACCATATATTTT. The full variable domain, completed using reference TRBV7-2 and TRBJ1-3, is GAGVSQSPSNKVTEKGKDVELRCDPISGHTALYWYRQSLGQGLEFLIYFQGNSAPDKSGLPSDRFSAERTGGSVSTLTIQRTQQEDSAVYLCASSLSPGSSGNTIYFGEGSWLTVV.

The chain couples TRBV7-2 to TRBJ1-2, with TRBD1 matching 7 bases. This CDR3 spans 13 amino acids. Trimming at V came to 6 bases and at J to 5 bases, leaving 6 bases not matched to a gene. Looked up from germline, CDR1 is SGHTA and CDR2 is FQGNSA. The CDR3 DNA is TGTGCCAGCAGGAAGACAGGGACATATGGCTACACCTTC. Translated, it gives CASRKTGTYGYTF.

This chain joins TRBV5-1 and TRBJ2-1, with 11 bases matching TRBD2. The CDR3 totals 17 residues. Trimming took 2 bases from V and 7 from J; bases not matched to a gene: 11. Germline lookup yields CDR1 SGHRS and CDR2 YFSETQ. CDR3 protein: CASSLVLVSGGVNEQFF. The CDR3 DNA sequence: TGCGCCAGCAGCTTAGTCTTAGTTAGCGGGGGGGTAAATGAGCAGTTCTTC.

Only a few counts were recorded for this clone. The chain joins TRBV7-2 to TRBJ2-5; 13 positions match TRBD2. There are 16 residues in the CDR3. The germline CDR1 and CDR2 sequences are SGHTA and FQGNSA. V shed 5 bases and J 5 bases; nucleotides not matched to a gene: 8. In DNA, the CDR3 is TGTGCCAGCAGCCCGGAACTAGCGGGGGGGCGGGAGACCCAGTACTTC. Amino acids: CASSPELAGGRETQYF.

This chain uses TRBV6-5 with TRBJ1-4; possible D gene TRBD1, 6 bases. V gave up 0 bases and J gave up 8 bases, with 16 bases separating them. CDR1 is MNHEY, CDR2 SVGAGI, per germline. CDR3 length: 16 amino acids. The DNA of the CDR3 is TGTGCCAGCAGTTACTCGAGGGGACACACGAAGGAAAAACTGTTTTTT. Amino acids: CASSYSRGHTKEKLFF.

The V and J genes are TRBV5-1 and TRBJ1-2, with 8 bases matching TRBD1. From germline, CDR1 is SGHRS and CDR2 YFSETQ. This CDR3 has 15 amino acids. J gave up 4 bases and V 5 bases, and 10 bases lay outside the gene matches. This CDR3 is CASRTSGGAGYGYTF. In nucleotides, the CDR3 is TGCGCCAGCAGGACCTCAGGGGGCGCCGGCTATGGCTACACCTTC.

A single count supports this clone. V gene TRBV5-4 combines with J gene TRBJ1-4; 8 positions match TRBD1. After removal of 3 bases from V and 3 bases from J, the junction contained 7 bases not matched to a gene. Germline V gives CDR1 SGHNT, CDR2 YYREEE (reference sequence). This CDR3 is 16 amino acids long. The CDR3: CASSSPGQDSNEKLFF. CDR3 nucleotide sequence: TGTGCCAGCAGCTCGCCGGGACAGGACTCTAATGAAAAACTGTTTTTT.

In this sample, this clone turned up a few times. The chain carries TRBV2 and TRBJ2-3; 8 positions agree with TRBD2. The germline gives CDR1 SNHLY, CDR2 FYNNEI. The CDR3 is 16 residues long. Germline trimming cut 2 bases from V and 1 base from J; bases unmatched to any gene: 5. This CDR3 is CASSEPSLAGTDTQYF. CDR3 sequence (DNA): TGTGCCAGCAGTGAACCGTCACTAGCGGGCACAGATACGCAGTATTTT.

The rearrangement links TRBV19 to TRBJ1-5; weak D call: TRBD1 (5 bases). The CDR3 is made up of 15 amino acids. Trimming removed 6 bases from V and 10 bases from J, with 22 bases in between. CDR1 is LNHDA and CDR2 is SQIVND in the germline V gene (reference sequence). Here the CDR3 DNA reads TGTGCCAGTAGGACGGGCCAGACAGTGGTTGCACCCCAGCATTTT. Its protein is CASRTGQTVVAPQHF.

The chain has TRBV5-5 and TRBJ2-3; tentatively, D is TRBD1 (5 bases). V was clipped by 3 bases and J by 2 bases, with 7 bases between them. The CDR3 totals 13 residues. Germline lookup yields CDR1 SGHKS and CDR2 YYEKEE (reference sequence). The CDR3 DNA follows: TGTGCCAGCAGCTGGGGCGACACAGATACGCAGTATTTT. Protein product: CASSWGDTDTQYF. The full variable domain, completed using reference TRBV5-5 and TRBJ2-3, is DAGVTQSPTHLIKTRGQQVTLRCSPISGHKSVSWYQQVLGQGPQFIFQYYEKEERGRGNFPDRFSARQFPNYSSELNVNALLLGDSALYLCASSWGDTDTQYFGPGTRLTVL.

This clone was detected a few times. V usage is TRBV11-2 and J usage is TRBJ1-1; no clear D gene. The CDR3 covers 16 residues. CDR1 is SGHAT and CDR2 is FQNNGV in the germline V gene. Trimming pared 6 bases from V and 0 bases from J, leaving 17 bases between. The CDR3 region has the DNA TGTGCCAGCAGGATGGGCAGCCCTTTGATGAACACTGAAGCTTTCTTT. Amino acids: CASRMGSPLMNTEAFF. Full variable domain (missing parts from reference TRBV11-2 and TRBJ1-1): EAGVAQSPRYKIIEKRQSVAFWCNPISGHATLYWYQQILGQGPKLLIQFQNNGVVDDSQLPKDRFSAERLKGVDSTLKIQPAKLEDSAVYLCASRMGSPLMNTEAFFGQGTRLTVV.

The chain carries TRBV25-1 and TRBJ2-3; 7 bases match TRBD2. The ends lost 0 bases at V and 4 bases at J; junction bases unmatched: 4. The CDR3 loop spans 15 amino acids. Germline CDR1 reads MGHDK; CDR2 reads SYGVNS. CDR3 protein: CASSEYGGRADTQYF. CDR3 nucleotides: TGTGCCAGCAGTGAATACGGGGGGAGGGCAGATACGCAGTATTTT.

The count of this clone is one. The chain links TRBV18 to TRBJ1-1; D is unclear. The CDR3 is 12 amino acids. V was pared by 3 bases and J by 4 bases, with 6 bases between. Germline-derived CDR1 and CDR2 are KGHSH and LQKENI. CDR3 in DNA: TGTGCCAGCTCACCGCAAGCCACTGAAGCTTTCTTT. Its translation: CASSPQATEAFF.

CDR3 coding DNA: TGTGCCAGCAGCGTAGGGTTCCCGGGGGACACTGAAGCTTTCTTT. This sequence encodes CASSVGFPGDTEAFF. This chain joins TRBV9 and TRBJ1-1; perhaps TRBD1 as D (5 bases). V was clipped by 0 bases and J by 3 bases, with 12 bases between them. This CDR3 has 15 residues. Per the germline V gene, CDR1 is SGDLS and CDR2 is YYNGEE.

V and J are TRBV29-1 and TRBJ1-1; 8 bases are shared with TRBD1. With V trimmed by 7 bases and J by 1 base, 5 bases remained unmatched. This CDR3 spans 13 amino acids. Per germline, CDR1 SQVTM and CDR2 ANQGSEA. CDR3 loop: CSDMGQANTEAFF. As DNA, the CDR3 is TGCAGCGATATGGGACAGGCGAACACTGAAGCTTTCTTT.

This chain uses TRBV4-1 with TRBJ2-7; TRBD2 matches at 8 bases. This CDR3 is built from 14 residues. V shed 1 base, J shed 6 bases, and the junction held 5 bases outside the gene matches. Germline assignment: CDR1 MGHRA and CDR2 YSYEKL. The CDR3 reads CASSQVRTSSEQYF. For the CDR3, the DNA is TGCGCCAGCAGCCAAGTTCGGACTAGCTCCGAGCAGTACTTC.

The V and J genes are TRBV29-1 and TRBJ2-5; possibly TRBD2 for D (7 bases). This CDR3 is 14 amino acids long. Per the germline V gene, CDR1 is SQVTM and CDR2 is ANQGSEA. Between the trimmed V and J ends, which lost 7 bases and 1 base, there was a span of 16 bases. The CDR3 spells CSGRRGGSQETQYF. In DNA, the CDR3 is TGCAGCGGCCGGCGCGGGGGCTCCCAAGAGACCCAGTACTTC. Drawing the rest from reference TRBV29-1 and TRBJ2-5, the complete variable domain is SAVISQKPSRDICQRGTSLTIQCQVDSQVTMMFWYRQQPGQSLTLIATANQGSEATYESGFVIDKFPISRPNLTFSTLTVSNMSPEDSSIYLCSGRRGGSQETQYFGPGTRLLVL.

Comments on this clone: The sample holds other DNA sequences that translate to the same CDR3. The CDR3 sequence: CASSLGGGTEAFF. In DNA, the CDR3 is TGTGCCAGCAGTTTGGGGGGGGGCACTGAAGCTTTCTTT. V gene TRBV12-3 or TRBV12-4 combines with J gene TRBJ1-1, with TRBD1 as a possible D gene (5 bases). This CDR3 comprises 13 residues. Trimming took off 3 bases at V and 4 bases at J, with 9 bases between the two ends.